What follows are 8 T cell receptor beta chains derived from one specimen sequenced in a study of blood T cell repertoires in COVID-19. The assay was immunoSEQ multiplex PCR, and TCRdb's table has in-frame clones only and misses some. The data show over 200,000 clones, approximately 88% seen once. The sequencing input was peripheral blood. All receptors derive from a man aged 35-49 years with acute or convalescent COVID-19.

This clone appeared a few times. The V gene is TRBV18, the J gene TRBJ2-5; no reliable D call. Trimming pared 6 bases from V and 0 bases from J, leaving 14 bases between. The CDR3 is made up of 15 amino acids. Germline loops: CDR1 KGHSH, CDR2 LQKENI. The CDR3 is CASSLQQLYQETQYF. CDR3 nucleotides: TGTGCCAGCTCGTTACAGCAGTTGTACCAAGAGACCCAGTACTTC.

V is TRBV3-1 (or the pseudogene TRBV3-2) and J is TRBJ1-3; TRBD1 matches 7 bases. The CDR3 is 16 residues long. J was trimmed by 1 base and V by 4 bases; bases with no gene match: 7. Per the germline V gene, CDR1 is LGHDT and CDR2 is YNNKEL (reference sequence). CDR3 loop: CASSPQTGTSGNTIYF. The CDR3 DNA reads TGTGCCAGCAGCCCTCAGACAGGGACATCTGGAAACACCATATATTTT.

A single count supports this clone. In DNA, the CDR3 is TGTGCCAGCTCCGGGGTGCTACGTACGCAGTATTTT. Translation: CASSGVLRTQYF. The rearrangement uses TRBV25-1 and TRBJ2-3; a possible D gene is TRBD2 (5 bases). The CDR3 runs to 12 residues. Trimming stripped 8 bases from V and 8 bases from J, with 14 bases between. CDR1 MGHDK and CDR2 SYGVNS come from the germline V gene.

The chain combines TRBV2 with TRBJ2-6, with D unclear. V lost 4 bases, J lost 0 bases, and 13 bases lay in between. The CDR3 totals 17 residues. Germline lookup yields CDR1 SNHLY and CDR2 FYNNEI. The CDR3 sequence: CASSVFGPPSGANVLTF. CDR3 DNA sequence: TGTGCCAGCAGTGTGTTCGGTCCCCCCTCTGGGGCCAACGTCCTGACTTTC.

The gene calls are TRBV10-3 and TRBJ2-3, with 9 positions matching TRBD2. The CDR3 loop spans 15 amino acids. V trimming: 4 bases; J trimming: 7 bases; junction bases outside the gene matches: 9. The germline V gene has CDR1 ENHRY and CDR2 SYGVKD. DNA of the CDR3: TGTGCCATCAGTGGGGCTAGCGGGATTCAAAATACGCAGTATTTT. It is translated as CAISGASGIQNTQYF.

The gene calls are TRBV18 and TRBJ1-5; D is ambiguous. The CDR3 sequence is 15 residues long. V shed 3 bases and J shed 6 bases, with 15 bases lying between them. Germline V gene sequence: CDR1 KGHSH, CDR2 LQKENI. The CDR3 sequence: CASSPLGVAGQPQHF. The CDR3 DNA is TGTGCCAGCTCACCTTTGGGAGTAGCGGGTCAGCCCCAGCATTTT.

CDR3 protein: CASSYSSSGNDNEQFF. The CDR3 region has the DNA TGTGCCAGCAGTTACTCGTCGAGCGGGAACGACAATGAGCAGTTCTTC. The chain links TRBV6-6 to TRBJ2-1; 7 bases are a match to TRBD2. Per the germline V gene, CDR1 is MNHNY and CDR2 is SVGAGI (reference sequence). J gave up 5 bases and V 0 bases, and 7 bases lay outside the gene matches. This CDR3 has 16 amino acids.

This clone was seen more than once but under ten times. This CDR3 is also generated by other DNA sequences in the sample. The chain combines TRBV19 with TRBJ1-1; no clear D gene. The V gene's germline CDR1 is LNHDA and CDR2 SQIVND (reference sequence). This CDR3 is 14 amino acids long. The V end was cut by 3 bases, the J end by 2 bases, with 10 bases between. The CDR3 region is CASSMWSGNTEAFF. The CDR3 coding sequence is TGTGCCAGTAGTATGTGGTCAGGAAACACTGAAGCTTTCTTT.